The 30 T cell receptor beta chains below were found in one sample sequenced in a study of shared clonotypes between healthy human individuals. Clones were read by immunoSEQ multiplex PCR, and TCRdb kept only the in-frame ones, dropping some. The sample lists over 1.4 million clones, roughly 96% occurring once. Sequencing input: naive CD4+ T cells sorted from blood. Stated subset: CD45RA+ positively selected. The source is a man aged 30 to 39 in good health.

The DNA for the CDR3 is TGCGCCAGCAGCCGGGACGAGGGTGCCTATGGCTACACCTTC. It is translated as CASSRDEGAYGYTF. The chain is built from TRBV5-1 and TRBJ1-2, with a tentative D call TRBD1 (5 bases). The V end lost 4 bases, the J end lost 4 bases, and 14 bases lay between the germline ends. Germline V gene lookup returns CDR1 SGHRS and CDR2 YFSETQ. CDR3 length equals 14 residues. Together with reference TRBV5-1 and TRBJ1-2, the CDR3 gives the full variable domain: KAGVTQTPRYLIKTRGQQVTLSCSPISGHRSVSWYQQTPGQGLQFLFEYFSETQRNKGNFPGRFSGRQFSNSRSEMNVSTLELGDSALYLCASSRDEGAYGYTFGSGTRLTVV.

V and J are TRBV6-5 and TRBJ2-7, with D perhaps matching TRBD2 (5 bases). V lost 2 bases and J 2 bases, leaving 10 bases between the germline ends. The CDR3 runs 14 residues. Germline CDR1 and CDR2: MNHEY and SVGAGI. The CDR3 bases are TGTGCCAGCAGTTACCTCGGGGAAACCTACGAGCAGTACTTC. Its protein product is CASSYLGETYEQYF.

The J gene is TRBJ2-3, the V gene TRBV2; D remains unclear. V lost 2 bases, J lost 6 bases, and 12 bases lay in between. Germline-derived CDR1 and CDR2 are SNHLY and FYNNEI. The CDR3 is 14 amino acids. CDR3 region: CASSELMTGDTQYF. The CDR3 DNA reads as TGTGCCAGCAGTGAACTCATGACCGGGGATACGCAGTATTTT. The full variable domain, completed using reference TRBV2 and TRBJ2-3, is EPEVTQTPSHQVTQMGQEVILRCVPISNHLYFYWYRQILGQKVEFLVSFYNNEISEKSEIFDDQFSVERPDGSNFTLKIRSTKLEDSAMYFCASSELMTGDTQYFGPGTRLTVL.

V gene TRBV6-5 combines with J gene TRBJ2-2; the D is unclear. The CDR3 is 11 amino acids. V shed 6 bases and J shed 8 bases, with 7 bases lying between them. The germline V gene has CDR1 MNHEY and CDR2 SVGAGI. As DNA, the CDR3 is TGTGCCAGCAGGGAACAGGGGGAGCTGTTTTTT. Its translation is CASREQGELFF.

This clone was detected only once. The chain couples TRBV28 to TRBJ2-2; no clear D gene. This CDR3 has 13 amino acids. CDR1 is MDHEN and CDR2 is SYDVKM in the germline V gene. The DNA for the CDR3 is TGTGCAACCGGGCCAATTAACACCGGGGAGCTGTTTTTT. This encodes CATGPINTGELFF.

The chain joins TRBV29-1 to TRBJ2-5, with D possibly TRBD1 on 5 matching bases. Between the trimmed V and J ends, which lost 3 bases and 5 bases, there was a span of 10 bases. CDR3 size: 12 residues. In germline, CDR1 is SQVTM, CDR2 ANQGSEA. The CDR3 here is CSVDIGVETQYF. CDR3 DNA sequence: TGCAGCGTTGATATAGGGGTGGAGACCCAGTACTTC. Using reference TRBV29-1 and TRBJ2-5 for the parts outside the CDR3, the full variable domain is SAVISQKPSRDICQRGTSLTIQCQVDSQVTMMFWYRQQPGQSLTLIATANQGSEATYESGFVIDKFPISRPNLTFSTLTVSNMSPEDSSIYLCSVDIGVETQYFGPGTRLLVL.

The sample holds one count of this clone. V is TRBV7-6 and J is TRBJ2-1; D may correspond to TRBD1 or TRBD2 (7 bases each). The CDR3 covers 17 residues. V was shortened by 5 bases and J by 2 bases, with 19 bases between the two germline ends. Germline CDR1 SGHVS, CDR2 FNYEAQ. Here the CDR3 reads CASSRRGGGSAYNEQFF. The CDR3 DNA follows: TGTGCCAGCAGCCGCAGAGGGGGCGGGAGCGCCTACAATGAGCAGTTCTTC.

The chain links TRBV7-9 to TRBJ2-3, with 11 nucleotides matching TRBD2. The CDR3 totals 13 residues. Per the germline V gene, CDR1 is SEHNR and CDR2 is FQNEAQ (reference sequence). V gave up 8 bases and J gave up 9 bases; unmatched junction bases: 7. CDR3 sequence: CASLSGREVTQYF. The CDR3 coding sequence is TGTGCCAGCCTTAGCGGGAGGGAGGTCACGCAGTATTTT. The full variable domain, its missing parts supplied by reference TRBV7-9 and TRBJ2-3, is DTGVSQNPRHKITKRGQNVTFRCDPISEHNRLYWYRQTLGQGPEFLTYFQNEAQLEKSRLLSDRFSAERPKGSFSTLEIQRTEQGDSAMYLCASLSGREVTQYFGPGTRLTVL.

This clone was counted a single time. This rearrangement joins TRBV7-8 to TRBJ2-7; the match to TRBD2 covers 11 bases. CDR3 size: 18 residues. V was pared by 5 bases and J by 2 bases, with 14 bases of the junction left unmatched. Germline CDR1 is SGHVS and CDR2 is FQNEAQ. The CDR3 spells CASSLPSIPSGGTYEQYF. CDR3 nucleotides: TGTGCCAGCAGCCTCCCCTCAATACCTAGCGGGGGGACCTACGAGCAGTACTTC.

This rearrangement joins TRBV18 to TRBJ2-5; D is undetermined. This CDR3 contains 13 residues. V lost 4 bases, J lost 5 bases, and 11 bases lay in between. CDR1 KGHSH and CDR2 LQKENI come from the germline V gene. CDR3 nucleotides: TGTGCCAGCTCACGGGATCGATCGGAGACCCAGTACTTC. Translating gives CASSRDRSETQYF.

CDR3 sequence reads: CASSPQTTDTQYF. In DNA, the CDR3 is TGTGCCAGCAGTCCGCAGACCACAGATACGCAGTATTTT. This chain connects TRBV6-5 to TRBJ2-3; D is undetermined. The V end was cut by 5 bases, the J end by 2 bases, with 8 bases between. The length of the CDR3 is 13 residues. Per the germline V gene, CDR1 is MNHEY and CDR2 is SVGAGI.

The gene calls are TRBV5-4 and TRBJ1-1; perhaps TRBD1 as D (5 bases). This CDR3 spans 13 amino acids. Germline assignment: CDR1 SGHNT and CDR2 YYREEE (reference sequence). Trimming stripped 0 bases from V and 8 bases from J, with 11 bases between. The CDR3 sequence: CASSLGVDREAFF. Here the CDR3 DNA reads TGTGCCAGCAGCTTGGGAGTCGACAGAGAAGCTTTCTTT.

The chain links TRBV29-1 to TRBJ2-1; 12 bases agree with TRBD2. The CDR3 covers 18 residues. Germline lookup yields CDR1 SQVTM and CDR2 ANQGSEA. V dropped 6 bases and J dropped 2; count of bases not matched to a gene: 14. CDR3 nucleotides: TGCAGCGTCGGACAGACTAGCGGGAGTCCCGGGGCCTACAATGAGCAGTTCTTC. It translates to CSVGQTSGSPGAYNEQFF.

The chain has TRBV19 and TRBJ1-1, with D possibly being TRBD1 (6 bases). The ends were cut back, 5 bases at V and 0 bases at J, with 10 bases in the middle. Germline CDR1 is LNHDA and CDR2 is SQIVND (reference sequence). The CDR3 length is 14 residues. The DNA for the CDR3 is TGTGCCAGTAGTTTCAGGGGCATGAACACTGAAGCTTTCTTT. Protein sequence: CASSFRGMNTEAFF. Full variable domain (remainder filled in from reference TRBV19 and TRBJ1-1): DGGITQSPKYLFRKEGQNVTLSCEQNLNHDAMYWYRQDPGQGLRLIYYSQIVNDFQKGDIAEGYSVSREKKESFPLTVTSAQKNPTAFYLCASSFRGMNTEAFFGQGTRLTVV.

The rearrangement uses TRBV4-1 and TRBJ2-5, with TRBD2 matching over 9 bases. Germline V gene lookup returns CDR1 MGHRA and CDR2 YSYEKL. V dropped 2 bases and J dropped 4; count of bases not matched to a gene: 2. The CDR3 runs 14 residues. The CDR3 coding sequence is TGCGCCAGCAGCCAAATAGCGGGAGTAGAGACCCAGTACTTC. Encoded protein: CASSQIAGVETQYF.

The CDR3 sequence is CASSPEMSGANVLTF. The CDR3 nucleotides read TGTGCCAGCTCACCGGAAATGTCTGGGGCCAACGTCCTGACTTTC. The chain recombines TRBV18 with TRBJ2-6; D is undetermined. The V and J ends lost 3 bases and 1 base respectively, with 7 bases between them. CDR1 and CDR2 from the germline V gene are KGHSH and LQKENI. This CDR3 region has 15 residues.

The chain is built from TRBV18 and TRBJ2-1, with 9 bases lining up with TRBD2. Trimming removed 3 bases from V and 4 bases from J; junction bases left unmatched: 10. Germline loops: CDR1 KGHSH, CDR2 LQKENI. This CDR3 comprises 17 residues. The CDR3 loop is CASSPPRFSGSYNEQFF. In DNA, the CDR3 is TGTGCCAGCTCACCCCCCCGTTTTAGCGGGAGTTACAATGAGCAGTTCTTC.

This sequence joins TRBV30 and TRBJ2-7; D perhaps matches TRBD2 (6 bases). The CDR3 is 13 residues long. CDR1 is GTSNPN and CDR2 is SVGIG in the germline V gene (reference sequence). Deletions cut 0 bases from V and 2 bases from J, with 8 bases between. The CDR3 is CAWSVRTTYEQYF. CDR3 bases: TGTGCCTGGAGTGTACGGACTACCTACGAGCAGTACTTC.

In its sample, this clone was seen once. CDR3 region: CASSPPRVDYGYTF. As DNA, the CDR3 is TGTGCCAGCAGCCCGCCGCGGGTTGACTATGGCTACACCTTC. The chain employs TRBV9 and TRBJ1-2; D uncertain. The germline V gene encodes CDR1 SGDLS and CDR2 YYNGEE. The CDR3 totals 14 residues. V lost 4 bases to trimming and J lost 3 bases, with 13 bases between them.

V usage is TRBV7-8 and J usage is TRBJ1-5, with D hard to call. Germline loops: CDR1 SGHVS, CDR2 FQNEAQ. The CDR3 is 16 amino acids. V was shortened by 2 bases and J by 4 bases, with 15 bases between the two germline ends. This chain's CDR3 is CASSLIAARGNQPQHF. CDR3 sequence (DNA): TGTGCCAGCAGCTTAATCGCAGCCCGAGGGAATCAGCCCCAGCATTTT.

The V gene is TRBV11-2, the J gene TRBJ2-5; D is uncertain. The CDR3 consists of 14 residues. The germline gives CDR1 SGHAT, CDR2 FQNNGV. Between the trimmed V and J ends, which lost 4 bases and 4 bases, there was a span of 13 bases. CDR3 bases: TGTGCCAGCAGCTACCTCCTTGGAGTAGAGACCCAGTACTTC. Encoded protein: CASSYLLGVETQYF.

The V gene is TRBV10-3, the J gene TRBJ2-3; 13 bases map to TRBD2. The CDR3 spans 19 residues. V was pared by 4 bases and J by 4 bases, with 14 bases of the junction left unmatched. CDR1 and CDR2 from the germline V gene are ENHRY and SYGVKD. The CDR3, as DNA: TGTGCCATCAGTGTCTCCAGTCTTCTTGGGACTAGCGGGGCAGATACGCAGTATTTT. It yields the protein CAISVSSLLGTSGADTQYF.

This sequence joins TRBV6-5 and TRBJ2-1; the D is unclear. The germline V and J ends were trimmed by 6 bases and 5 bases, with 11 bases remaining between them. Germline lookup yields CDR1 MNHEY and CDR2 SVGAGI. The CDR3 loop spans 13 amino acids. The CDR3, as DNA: TGTGCCAGCAGCCTAACCCGGGACAATGAGCAGTTCTTC. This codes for CASSLTRDNEQFF.

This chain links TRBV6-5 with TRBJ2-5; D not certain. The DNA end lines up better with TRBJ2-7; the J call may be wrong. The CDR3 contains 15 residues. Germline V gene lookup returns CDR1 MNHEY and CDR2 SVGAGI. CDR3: CASSYSRLAAYEQYF. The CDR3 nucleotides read TGTGCCAGCAGTTACTCTCGGTTAGCAGCGTACGAGCAGTACTTC.

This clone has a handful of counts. Here the CDR3 DNA reads TGTGCCAGCAGATTGATCGGGGTAGATACGCAGTATTTT. Translating it yields CASRLIGVDTQYF. This chain uses TRBV11-2 with TRBJ2-3, with a tentative D call TRBD2 (5 bases). The CDR3 sequence is 13 residues long. Deletions cut 6 bases from V and 5 bases from J, with 12 bases between. The V gene's germline CDR1 is SGHAT and CDR2 FQNNGV.

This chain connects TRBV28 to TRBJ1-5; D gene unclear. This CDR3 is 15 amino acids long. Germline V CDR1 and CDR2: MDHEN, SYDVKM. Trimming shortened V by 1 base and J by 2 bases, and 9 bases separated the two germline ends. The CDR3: CASSLLSGGNQPQHF. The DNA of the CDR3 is TGTGCCAGCAGTTTATTATCAGGTGGCAATCAGCCCCAGCATTTT.

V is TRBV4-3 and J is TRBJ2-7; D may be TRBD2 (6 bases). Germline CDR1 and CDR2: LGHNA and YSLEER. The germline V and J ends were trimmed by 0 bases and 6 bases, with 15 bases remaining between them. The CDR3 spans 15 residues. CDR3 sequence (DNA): TGCGCCAGCAGCCAAGACCCACTGGGAGGTGTCGAGCAGTACTTC. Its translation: CASSQDPLGGVEQYF.

CDR3 in DNA: TGTGCCAGCAGCGTAGCTATAGGGACAGGGCAAGAGACCCAGTACTTC. Its translation: CASSVAIGTGQETQYF. The rearrangement links TRBV9 to TRBJ2-5, with 9 nucleotides matching TRBD1. The CDR3 consists of 16 residues. The V segment lost 0 bases and the J segment 2 bases; nucleotides outside the gene matches: 5. Germline V lookup: CDR1 SGDLS, CDR2 YYNGEE. The full variable domain, its missing parts supplied by reference TRBV9 and TRBJ2-5, is DSGVTQTPKHLITATGQRVTLRCSPRSGDLSVYWYQQSLDQGLQFLIQYYNGEERAKGNILERFSAQQFPDLHSELNLSSLELGDSALYFCASSVAIGTGQETQYFGPGTRLLVL.

This CDR3 reads CASSILRMVSNQPQHF. Written as DNA, the CDR3 is TGTGCCAGTAGTATTCTGCGTATGGTTAGCAATCAGCCCCAGCATTTT. V is TRBV19 and J is TRBJ1-5; the D is unclear. There are 16 residues in the CDR3. The germline gives CDR1 LNHDA, CDR2 SQIVND (reference sequence). Trimming stripped 3 bases from V and 0 bases from J, with 12 bases between.

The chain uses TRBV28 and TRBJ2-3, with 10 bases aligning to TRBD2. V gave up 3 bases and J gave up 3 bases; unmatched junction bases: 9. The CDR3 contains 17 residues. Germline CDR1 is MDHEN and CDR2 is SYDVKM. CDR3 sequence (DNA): TGTGCCAGCAGTTTTGCTAGCGGGAGATCTGGGACAGATACGCAGTATTTT. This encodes CASSFASGRSGTDTQYF.